The sequence of this TCR beta chain was determined in a study of stem cell transplantation in POMP-related autoinflammatory disease. At the level of the study: Before transplant: CD4+ naive skewing, low CD8+ proportions, reduced cytokine secretion.

To note about this clone: Its antigen remains unidentified.

General observations from the study: Patients with PRAID showed a restricted number of unique TRB V-J gene pairings. A trend toward lower repertoire diversity and greater clonality appeared in every analyzed T-cell subset of PRAID patients.

Germline CDR1 and CDR2: LNHDA and SQIVND (reference sequence). There are 14 residues in the CDR3. Trimming shortened V by 5 bases and J by 19 bases, and 24 bases separated the two germline ends. Assay: immunoSEQ multiplex PCR; the TCRdb copy retains only in-frame clones and omits some. The repertoire holds around 9,000 clones, with 91% as singletons. The chain carries TRBV19 and TRBJ1-6, with D perhaps TRBD1 (5 bases). This clonotype was obtained from a human donor with POMP-related autoinflammation and immune dysregulation (PRAID). The starting material was CD8+ T cells from PBMCs, obtained before stem cell transplantation. CDR3 nucleotide sequence: TGTGCCAGTAGTCTCAACGCACGACAGTTTCCTTCTCACTTT. Translated, it gives CASSLNARQFPSHF. The full variable domain, in which reference TRBV19 and TRBJ1-6 provide the parts outside the CDR3, is DGGITQSPKYLFRKEGQNVTLSCEQNLNHDAMYWYRQDPGQGLRLIYYSQIVNDFQKGDIAEGYSVSREKKESFPLTVTSAQKNPTAFYLCASSLNARQFPSHFGNGTRLTVT.